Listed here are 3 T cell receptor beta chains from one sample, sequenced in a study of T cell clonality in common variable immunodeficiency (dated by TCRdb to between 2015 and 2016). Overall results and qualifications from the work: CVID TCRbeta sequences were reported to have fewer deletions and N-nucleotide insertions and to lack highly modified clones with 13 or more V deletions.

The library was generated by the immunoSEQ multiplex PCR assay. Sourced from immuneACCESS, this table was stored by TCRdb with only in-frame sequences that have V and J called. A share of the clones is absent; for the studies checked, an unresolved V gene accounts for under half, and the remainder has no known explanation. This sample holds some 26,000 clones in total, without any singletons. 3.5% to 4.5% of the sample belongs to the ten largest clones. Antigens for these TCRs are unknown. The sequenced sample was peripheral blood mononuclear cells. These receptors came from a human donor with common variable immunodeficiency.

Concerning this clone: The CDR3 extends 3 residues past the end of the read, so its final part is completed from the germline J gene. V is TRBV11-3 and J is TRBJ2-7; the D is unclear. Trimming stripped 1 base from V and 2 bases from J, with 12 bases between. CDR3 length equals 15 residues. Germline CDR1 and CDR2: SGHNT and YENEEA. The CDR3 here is CASSLGFAGPYEQYF. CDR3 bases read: TGTGCCAGCAGCTTAGGTTTCGCAGGCCCCTACGAG.

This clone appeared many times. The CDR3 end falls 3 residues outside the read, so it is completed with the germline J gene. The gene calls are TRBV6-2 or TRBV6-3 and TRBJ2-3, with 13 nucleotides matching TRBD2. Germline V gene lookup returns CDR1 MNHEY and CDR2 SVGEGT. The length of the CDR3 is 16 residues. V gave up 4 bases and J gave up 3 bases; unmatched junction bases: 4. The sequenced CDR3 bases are TGTGCCAGCAGTTTTCGGACTAGCGGGAGAACAGATACG. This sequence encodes CASSFRTSGRTDT. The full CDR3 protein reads CASSFRTSGRTDTQYF.

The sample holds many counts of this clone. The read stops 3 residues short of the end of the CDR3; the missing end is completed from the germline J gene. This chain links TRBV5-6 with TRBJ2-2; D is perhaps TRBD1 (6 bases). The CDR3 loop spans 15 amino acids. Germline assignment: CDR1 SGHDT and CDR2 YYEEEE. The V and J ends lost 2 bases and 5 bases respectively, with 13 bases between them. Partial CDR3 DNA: TGTGCCAGCAGCTTTATAACAGGGCGGACCGGGGAG. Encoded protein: CASSFITGRTGE. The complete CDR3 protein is CASSFITGRTGELFF. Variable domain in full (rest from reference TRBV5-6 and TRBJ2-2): DAGVTQSPTHLIKTRGQQVTLRCSPKSGHDTVSWYQQALGQGPQFIFQYYEEEERQRGNFPDRFSGHQFPNYSSELNVNALLLGDSALYLCASSFITGRTGELFFGEGSRLTVL.